This T cell receptor (beta chain) was identified during a study of T cell responses to AZD1222 COVID-19 vaccine. Germline values: CDR1 SGHDT, CDR2 YYEEEE. The germline V and J ends were trimmed by 4 bases and 5 bases, with 15 bases remaining between them. The CDR3 spans 14 residues. TCRdb keeps only in-frame clones here, not all; method: immunoSEQ multiplex PCR. The table lists fewer than 300,000 clones, 80% to 95% of them singletons, with 0.55% in the top ten. The sample here was peripheral blood, taken on day 0 of AZD1222 vaccination. The sequence came from an adult in good health. This sequence joins TRBV5-6 and TRBJ2-5, with TRBD1 as a possible D gene (6 bases). The CDR3 region has the DNA TGTGCCAGCAGCCGGACGAGGGGGTTGGAGACCCAGTACTTC. Amino acids: CASSRTRGLETQYF.